What follows are 21 T cell receptor beta chains derived from one specimen sequenced in a study of regulatory and conventional T cells in RAG deficiency. Method: immunoSEQ multiplex PCR; TCRdb's copy keeps in-frame clones and lacks some. The table lists approximately 10,000 clones, approximately 96% of them singletons. Genomic DNA came from blood conventional CD4+ T cells gated CD25-low CD127-high. Sequenced input: CD4+ effector T cells sorted from blood. These receptors were obtained from a human donor with RAG deficiency presenting as severe combined immunodeficiency.

The chain carries TRBV19 and TRBJ2-1, with 8 bases aligning to TRBD1. The CDR3 length is 13 residues. V was clipped by 2 bases and J by 10 bases; unmatched bases: 4. The germline CDR1 and CDR2 sequences are LNHDA and SQIVND (reference sequence). In DNA, the CDR3 is TGTGCCAGTAGTATACGGACAGGGCGAGAGCAGTTCTTC. Its protein is CASSIRTGREQFF. The complete variable domain, with remaining parts taken from reference TRBV19 and TRBJ2-1, reads DGGITQSPKYLFRKEGQNVTLSCEQNLNHDAMYWYRQDPGQGLRLIYYSQIVNDFQKGDIAEGYSVSREKKESFPLTVTSAQKNPTAFYLCASSIRTGREQFFGPGTRLTVL.

The chain recombines TRBV30 with TRBJ2-5; D is unresolved. Germline V gene sequence: CDR1 GTSNPN, CDR2 SVGIG (reference sequence). The V end lost 0 bases, the J end lost 5 bases, and 10 bases lay between the germline ends. The CDR3 sequence is 13 residues long. The CDR3 here is CAWSVGLRETQYF. CDR3 DNA: TGTGCCTGGAGTGTAGGGCTCCGGGAGACCCAGTACTTC.

This clone was seen only once. The gene calls are TRBV29-1 and TRBJ2-5, with D possibly matching TRBD2 (6 bases). Germline CDR1 and CDR2: SQVTM and ANQGSEA. Trimming left V 7 bases short and J 4 bases short, with 16 bases between. The length of the CDR3 is 13 residues. This CDR3 reads CSAYSGGAETQYF. The CDR3 nucleotides read TGCAGCGCTTATTCCGGAGGGGCAGAGACCCAGTACTTC.

This clone was recorded once. The chain links TRBV5-4 to TRBJ2-3, with D possibly matching TRBD2 (5 bases). The CDR3 has 13 amino acids. Trimming stripped 3 bases from V and 0 bases from J, with 5 bases between. CDR1 is SGHNT, CDR2 YYREEE, per germline (reference sequence). CDR3 region: CASSWTSTDTQYF. The CDR3 DNA sequence: TGTGCCAGCAGCTGGACTAGCACAGATACGCAGTATTTT.

V is TRBV9 and J is TRBJ2-2; 10 positions agree with TRBD2. The CDR3 runs to 17 residues. From germline, CDR1 is SGDLS and CDR2 YYNGEE. Germline trimming cut 0 bases from V and 1 base from J; bases unmatched to any gene: 3. CDR3 coding DNA: TGTGCCAGCAGCGTAGAGTTAGCGGGAGGGAACACCGGGGAGCTGTTTTTT. It specifies CASSVELAGGNTGELFF.

This clone was detected a few times. The CDR3 DNA is TGTGCCAGCAGCTTAGGCGAAGGGGGCGGCTACACCTTC. Protein product: CASSLGEGGGYTF. The V and J genes are TRBV13 and TRBJ1-2, with 7 nucleotides matching TRBD1. CDR1 is PRHDT, CDR2 FYEKMQ, per germline (reference sequence). With 0 bases clipped from V and 8 bases from J, the junction kept 3 bases outside the gene matches. The CDR3 is 13 residues long.

This rearrangement joins TRBV7-6 to TRBJ2-7; the match to TRBD1 covers 9 bases. Germline CDR1 is SGHVS and CDR2 is FNYEAQ. This CDR3 region has 15 residues. The ends lost 2 bases at V and 3 bases at J; junction bases unmatched: 5. The CDR3 DNA follows: TGTGCCAGCAGCTTACGCGGGACAGGGCACTACGAGCAGTACTTC. Translated, it gives CASSLRGTGHYEQYF.

This chain uses TRBV19 with TRBJ2-7; 8 nucleotides align to TRBD1. From germline, CDR1 is LNHDA and CDR2 SQIVND (reference sequence). After removal of 3 bases from V and 6 bases from J, the junction contained 1 base not matched to a gene. This CDR3 has 12 residues. CDR3 amino acids: CASSIRGREQYF. DNA of the CDR3: TGTGCCAGTAGTATCAGGGGGCGCGAGCAGTACTTC.

CDR3 residues: CASSPQGQETQYF. CDR3 nucleotide sequence: TGTGCCAGCTCACCACAGGGCCAAGAGACCCAGTACTTC. J is TRBJ2-5 and V is TRBV18; D unresolved. This CDR3 spans 13 amino acids. V lost 1 base to trimming and J lost 1 base, with 4 bases between them. Germline CDR1 is KGHSH and CDR2 is LQKENI.

The chain employs TRBV2 and TRBJ2-5; the D is unclear. The V end was cut by 7 bases, the J end by 1 base, with 7 bases between. Germline V gene data show CDR1 as SNHLY and CDR2 as FYNNEI. This CDR3 is built from 12 residues. In DNA, the CDR3 is TGTGCCAGCACCGGCCCCCAAGAGACCCAGTACTTC. Its protein product is CASTGPQETQYF. Full variable domain (missing parts from reference TRBV2 and TRBJ2-5): EPEVTQTPSHQVTQMGQEVILRCVPISNHLYFYWYRQILGQKVEFLVSFYNNEISEKSEIFDDQFSVERPDGSNFTLKIRSTKLEDSAMYFCASTGPQETQYFGPGTRLLVL.

The chain uses TRBV7-2 and TRBJ2-5; D uncertain. Germline V gene sequence: CDR1 SGHTA, CDR2 FQGNSA. This CDR3 is built from 14 residues. V lost 1 base and J lost 5, with 11 bases in between. CDR3 in DNA: TGTGCCAGCAGCTTAGGACATGGAGAGGAGACCCAGTACTTC. Its protein is CASSLGHGEETQYF.

The chain is built from TRBV7-2 and TRBJ2-3; 9 positions agree with TRBD2. CDR1 and CDR2 from the germline V gene are SGHTA and FQGNSA. CDR3 length: 15 residues. V shed 1 base, J shed 1 base, and the junction held 0 bases outside the gene matches. CDR3 nucleotide sequence: TGTGCCAGCAGCTTAGGACTAGCGGGCACAGATACGCAGTATTTT. Residues: CASSLGLAGTDTQYF.

This rearrangement joins TRBV4-3 to TRBJ2-3; maybe TRBD2 (5 bases). The CDR3 is 15 residues long. V was clipped by 5 bases and J by 2 bases, with 14 bases between them. The germline V gene has CDR1 LGHNA and CDR2 YSLEER. The CDR3 protein is CASSYTAGVTDTQYF. The DNA of the CDR3 is TGCGCCAGCAGCTACACCGCGGGTGTCACAGATACGCAGTATTTT.

The chain joins TRBV9 to TRBJ2-7, with 8 bases aligning to TRBD1. CDR1 is SGDLS and CDR2 is YYNGEE in the germline V gene. The CDR3 has 15 residues. After removal of 4 bases from V and 4 bases from J, the junction contained 10 bases not matched to a gene. This CDR3 is CASSQRGQGMYEQYF. CDR3 coding DNA: TGTGCCAGCAGCCAGCGCGGACAGGGTATGTACGAGCAGTACTTC.

V gene TRBV7-2 combines with J gene TRBJ2-7; TRBD2 matches 9 bases. This CDR3 has 14 residues. Germline values: CDR1 SGHTA, CDR2 FQGNSA. Losses at the gene ends were 5 bases for V and 5 bases for J; bases not matched to a gene: 7. CDR3 amino acids: CASSLSGREHEQYF. CDR3 bases: TGTGCCAGCAGCCTTAGCGGGAGAGAGCACGAGCAGTACTTC.

This chain uses TRBV18 with TRBJ2-3; a weak D match, TRBD1 (6 bases). The CDR3 contains 14 residues. The germline V and J ends were trimmed by 5 bases and 2 bases, with 11 bases remaining between them. Germline CDR1 reads KGHSH; CDR2 reads LQKENI. This CDR3 reads CASSLQGPTDTQYF. For the CDR3, the DNA is TGTGCCAGCTCATTACAGGGTCCCACAGATACGCAGTATTTT.

V is TRBV7-2 and J is TRBJ2-6; either TRBD1 or TRBD2 may fit D (5 bases each). Trimming removed 7 bases at V and 2 bases at J, with 18 bases between. The V gene's germline CDR1 is SGHTA and CDR2 FQGNSA. There are 17 residues in the CDR3. CDR3 nucleotide sequence: TGTGCCAGCAAACCCGGGACCGGGATACCTGGGGCCAACGTCCTGACTTTC. This translates into CASKPGTGIPGANVLTF.

The V gene is TRBV4-2, the J gene TRBJ2-4, with TRBD1 matching 8 bases. The CDR3 has 15 residues. Germline assignment: CDR1 LGHNA and CDR2 YNFKEQ. V lost 1 base and J lost 7; bases outside the gene matches: 6. CDR3 DNA: TGTGCCAGCAGCCAAGTGTGGCAGGGGGCCAACATTCAGTACTTC. Amino acids: CASSQVWQGANIQYF.

This sequence joins TRBV7-2 and TRBJ1-2; D may be TRBD1 (5 bases). The length of the CDR3 is 13 residues. Germline-derived CDR1 and CDR2 are SGHTA and FQGNSA. The V end was cut by 1 base, the J end by 3 bases, with 6 bases between. This CDR3 is CASSLGQHYGYTF. The CDR3 DNA follows: TGTGCCAGCAGCTTAGGACAGCACTATGGCTACACCTTC.

This chain connects TRBV27 to TRBJ2-4; D tentatively fits TRBD1 or TRBD2 (5 bases each). The CDR3 sequence is 14 residues long. Germline-derived CDR1 and CDR2 are MNHEY and SMNVEV (reference sequence). Trimming stripped 2 bases from V and 0 bases from J, with 5 bases between. The CDR3, as DNA: TGTGCCAGCAGTTTAGGGACAGCCAAAAACATTCAGTACTTC. This gives the protein CASSLGTAKNIQYF.

This clone was counted a single time. This chain uses TRBV5-1 with TRBJ2-3, with 9 bases matching TRBD1. Germline V lookup: CDR1 SGHRS, CDR2 YFSETQ. J lost 4 bases, V lost 0 bases, and 0 bases had no gene match. The CDR3 loop spans 14 amino acids. The CDR3 coding sequence is TGCGCCAGCAGCTTGGGGACAGGGGCAGATACGCAGTATTTT. It yields the protein CASSLGTGADTQYF.